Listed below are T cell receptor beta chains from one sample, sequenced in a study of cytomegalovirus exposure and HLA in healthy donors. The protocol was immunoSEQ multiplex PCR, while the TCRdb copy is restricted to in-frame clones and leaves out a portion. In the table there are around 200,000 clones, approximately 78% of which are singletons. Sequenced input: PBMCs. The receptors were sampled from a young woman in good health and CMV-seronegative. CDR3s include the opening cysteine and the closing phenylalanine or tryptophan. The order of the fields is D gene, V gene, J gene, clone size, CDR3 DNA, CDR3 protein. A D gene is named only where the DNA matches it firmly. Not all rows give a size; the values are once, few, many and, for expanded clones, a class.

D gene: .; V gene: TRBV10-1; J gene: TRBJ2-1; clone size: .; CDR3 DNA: TGCGCCAGCAGTGAGTCGATTAACCCCAGGGACAATGAGCAGTTCTTC; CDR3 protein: CASSESINPRDNEQFF
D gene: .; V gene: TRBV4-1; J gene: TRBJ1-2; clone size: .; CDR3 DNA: TGCGCCAGCAGCCAGCCCGAGAGGGGGAAGGACTATGGCTACACCTTC; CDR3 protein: CASSQPERGKDYGYTF
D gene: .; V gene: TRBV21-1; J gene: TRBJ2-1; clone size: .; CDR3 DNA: TGTGCCAGCAGCCCCCTCGGCTCAGCGGGGGACTGGGATGAGCAGTTCTTC; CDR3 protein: CASSPLGSAGDWDEQFF
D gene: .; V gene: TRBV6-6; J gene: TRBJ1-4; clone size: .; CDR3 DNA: TGTGCCAGCAGTTACGAGGCAGTTTATAATGAAAAACTGTTTTTT; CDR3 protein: CASSYEAVYNEKLFF
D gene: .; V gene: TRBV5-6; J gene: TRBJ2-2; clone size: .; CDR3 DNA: TGTGCCAGCAGTTTAGAAGAGGGATGGACCGGGGAGCTGTTTTTT; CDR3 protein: CASSLEEGWTGELFF
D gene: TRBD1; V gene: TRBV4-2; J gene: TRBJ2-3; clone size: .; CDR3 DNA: TGTGCCAGCAGCCAAGATCAACAGGGGGCGGGAGATACGCAGTATTTT; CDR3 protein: CASSQDQQGAGDTQYF
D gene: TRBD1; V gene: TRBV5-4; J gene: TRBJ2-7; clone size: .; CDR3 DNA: TGTGCCAGCAGCTTGGCTGGGACAGACGTGCAGTACTTC; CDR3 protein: CASSLAGTDVQYF
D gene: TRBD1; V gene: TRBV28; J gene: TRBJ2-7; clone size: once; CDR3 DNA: TGTGCCAGCAGCGGGACAGCTTCCTACGAGCAGTACTTC; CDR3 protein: CASSGTASYEQYF
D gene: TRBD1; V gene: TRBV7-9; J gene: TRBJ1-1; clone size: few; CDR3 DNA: TGTGCCAGCAGCCCGGGGACAGGAAGGGTGGACACTGAAGCTTTCTTT; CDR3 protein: CASSPGTGRVDTEAFF
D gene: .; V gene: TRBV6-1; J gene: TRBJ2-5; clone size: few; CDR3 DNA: TGTGCCAGCCGGCCCGGGGGACAAGAGACCCAGTACTTC; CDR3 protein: CASRPGGQETQYF
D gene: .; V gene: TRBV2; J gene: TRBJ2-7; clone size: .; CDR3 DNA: TGTGCCAGCAGTGATATTCCCTACGAGCAGTACTTC; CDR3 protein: CASSDIPYEQYF
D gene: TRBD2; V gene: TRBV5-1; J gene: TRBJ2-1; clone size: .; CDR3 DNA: TGCGCCAGCAGCTTGGAGTGGGCCGATGCTAGCGGGGGTGGCAATGAGCAGTTCTTC; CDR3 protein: CASSLEWADASGGGNEQFF
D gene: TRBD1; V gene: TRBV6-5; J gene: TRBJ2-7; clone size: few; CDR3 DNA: TGTGCCAGCAGTTACTCCTGGTTGGGACAGAGCTACGAGCAGTACTTC; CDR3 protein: CASSYSWLGQSYEQYF
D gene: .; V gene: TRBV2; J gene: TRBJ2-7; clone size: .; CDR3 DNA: TGTGCCAGCACACGGGTCTACGAGCAGTACTTC; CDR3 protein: CASTRVYEQYF
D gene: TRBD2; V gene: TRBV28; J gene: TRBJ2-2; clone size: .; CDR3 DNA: TGTGCCAGCAGTTTATTTGCTAGCGGGACCACCGGGGAGCTGTTTTTT; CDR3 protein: CASSLFASGTTGELFF
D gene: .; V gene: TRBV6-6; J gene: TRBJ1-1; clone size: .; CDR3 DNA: TGTGCCAGCAGTCGGGGTGACACTGAAGCTTTCTTT; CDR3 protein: CASSRGDTEAFF
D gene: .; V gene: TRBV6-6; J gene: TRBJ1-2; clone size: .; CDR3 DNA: TGTGCCAGCAGTTCTGCCGGGACTTACTATGGCTACACCTTC; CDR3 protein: CASSSAGTYYGYTF
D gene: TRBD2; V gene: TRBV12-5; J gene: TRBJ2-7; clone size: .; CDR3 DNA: TGTGCTAGTGGTTACGGGGGGTCCTACGAGCAGTACTTC; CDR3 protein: CASGYGGSYEQYF
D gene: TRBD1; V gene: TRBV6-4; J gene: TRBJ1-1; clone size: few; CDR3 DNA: TGTGCCAGCAGTCTCGGGACAGGGGGAACTGAAGCTTTCTTT; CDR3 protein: CASSLGTGGTEAFF
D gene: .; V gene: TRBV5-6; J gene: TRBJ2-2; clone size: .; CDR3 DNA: TGTGCCAGCAGCTTGGTAGGACATTCTACCGGGGAGCTGTTTTTT; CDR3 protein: CASSLVGHSTGELFF
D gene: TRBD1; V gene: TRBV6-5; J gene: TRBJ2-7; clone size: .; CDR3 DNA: TGTGCCACCACAGGGGCCTACGAGCAGTACTTC; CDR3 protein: CATTGAYEQYF
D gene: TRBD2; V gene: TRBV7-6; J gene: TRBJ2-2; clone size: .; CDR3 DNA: TGTGCCAGCAGCTTAGCCTCTAGCGGGGTCCCCGGGGAGCTGTTTTTT; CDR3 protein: CASSLASSGVPGELFF
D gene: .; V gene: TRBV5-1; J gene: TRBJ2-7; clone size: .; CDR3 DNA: TGCGCCAGCAGCTTCCAGGGCTCCCACGAGCAGTACTTC; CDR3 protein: CASSFQGSHEQYF
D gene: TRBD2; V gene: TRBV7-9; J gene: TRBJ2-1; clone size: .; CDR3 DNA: TGTGCCAGCAGCTTAGAGGGACTAGCGGGAGATAGGGAGCAGTTCTTC; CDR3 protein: CASSLEGLAGDREQFF
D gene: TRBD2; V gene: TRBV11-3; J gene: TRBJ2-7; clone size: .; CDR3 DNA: TGTGCCAGCAGCTTTGGGACTAGCGGCCAGTACGTGCAGTACTTC; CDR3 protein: CASSFGTSGQYVQYF
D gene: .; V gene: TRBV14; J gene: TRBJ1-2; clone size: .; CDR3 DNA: TGTGCCAGCAGCCAGGGACTCCAGCCGGGTGGCTACACCTTC; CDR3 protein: CASSQGLQPGGYTF
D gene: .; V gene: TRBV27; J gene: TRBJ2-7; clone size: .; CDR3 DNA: TGTGCCAGCAGTTTTACTCCATCGATTCCCTACGAGCAGTACTTC; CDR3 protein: CASSFTPSIPYEQYF
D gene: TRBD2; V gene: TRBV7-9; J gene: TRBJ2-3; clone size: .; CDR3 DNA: TGTGCCAGCACCCGAAGCTTAGCCCGCGGGAGGGGAACAGATACGCAGTATTTT; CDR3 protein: CASTRSLARGRGTDTQYF
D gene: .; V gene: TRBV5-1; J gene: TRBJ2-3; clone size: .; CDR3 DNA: TGCGCCAGCAGCTTGTGGGCAGGCGCGGGGACAGATACGCAGTATTTT; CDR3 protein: CASSLWAGAGTDTQYF
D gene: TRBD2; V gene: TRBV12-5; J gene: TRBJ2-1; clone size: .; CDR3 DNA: TGTGCTAGTGGTTTGATCGGCGGGGGGGCCAATGAGCAGTTCTTC; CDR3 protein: CASGLIGGGANEQFF
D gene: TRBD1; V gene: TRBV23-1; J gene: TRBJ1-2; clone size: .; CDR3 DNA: TGCGCCAGCAGTCACCCCGTTAGAGGGACAGGGGGCTCCCGCGGCTACACCTTC; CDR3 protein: CASSHPVRGTGGSRGYTF
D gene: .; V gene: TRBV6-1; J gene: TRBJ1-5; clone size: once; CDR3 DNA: TGTGCCAGCACTGGGGGGAGGGAGCCCCAGCATTTT; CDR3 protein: CASTGGREPQHF
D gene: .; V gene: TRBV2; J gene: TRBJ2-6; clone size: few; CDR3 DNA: TGTGCCAGCAATTTGCCCGGGAGGGACAGGGACCTCTCTGGGGCCAACGTCCTGACTTTC; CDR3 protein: CASNLPGRDRDLSGANVLTF
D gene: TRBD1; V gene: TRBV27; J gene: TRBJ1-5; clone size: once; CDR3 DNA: TGTGCCAGCAAACACGAGGACAGGTCAGATCAGCCCCAGCATTTT; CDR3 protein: CASKHEDRSDQPQHF
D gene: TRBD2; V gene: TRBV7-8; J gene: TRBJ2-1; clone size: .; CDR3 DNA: TGTGCCAGCAGCTCCTCTAGCGGGAGGGACTACAATGAGCAGTTCTTC; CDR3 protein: CASSSSSGRDYNEQFF
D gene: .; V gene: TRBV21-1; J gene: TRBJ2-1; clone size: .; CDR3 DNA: TGTGCCAGCAGCAAAGGGAAGTATGGGGCTAGCGGGAGGGCAGGGCCTTACAATGAGCAGTTCTTC; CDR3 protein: CASSKGKYGASGRAGPYNEQFF
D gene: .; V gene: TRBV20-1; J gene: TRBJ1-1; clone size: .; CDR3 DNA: TGCAGTGCTCCTAACAGCTGGGAAGCTTTCTTT; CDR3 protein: CSAPNSWEAFF